This is a list of T cell receptor beta chains from one sample in a study of radiotherapy plus CTLA-4 blockade in lung cancer. Measured with immunoSEQ multiplex PCR; TCRdb has only the in-frame clones, and not every one. The sample has approximately 30,000 clones, approximately 78% seen once. The input for sequencing was peripheral blood, taken from a patient treated with radiotherapy plus ipilimumab. Receptors were obtained from a human donor with non-small cell lung cancer that progressed on radiotherapy plus ipilimumab. The CDR3 runs from the conserved cysteine through the conserved F or W. The D gene is left open where the match is weak. A clone size is listed for some rows: how often the clone was seen (once, few, many), or a class if it is expanded.

>TRBV7-9|-|TRBJ2-5|TRBD2
CASTSRGDQETQYF
TGTGCCAGCACCAGCCGGGGGGACCAAGAGACCCAGTACTTC
>TRBV18|few|TRBJ2-2|TRBD1
CASSPGQGGTGELFF
TGTGCCAGCTCACCTGGACAGGGGGGAACCGGGGAGCTGTTTTTT
>TRBV4-1|once|TRBJ2-5|-
CASSQDSTHQETQYF
TGCGCCAGCAGCCAAGATTCGACTCACCAAGAGACCCAGTACTTC
>TRBV29-1|-|TRBJ2-3|TRBD2
CSVELTSGGKDTQYF
TGCAGCGTTGAACTTACTAGCGGGGGGAAAGATACGCAGTATTTT
>TRBV23-1|-|TRBJ1-6|-
CASSLPRTGWPPLHF
TGCGCCAGCAGTCTCCCGCGCACAGGGTGGCCACCCCTCCACTTT
>TRBV9|-|TRBJ2-3|TRBD2
CASSFSSGGAGTDTQYF
TGTGCCAGCAGCTTCTCTAGCGGGGGGGCCGGTACAGATACGCAGTATTTT
>TRBV9|-|TRBJ1-3|-
CASSPGLSGNTIYF
TGTGCCAGCAGCCCAGGGCTTTCCGGAAACACCATATATTTT
>TRBV11-2|-|TRBJ1-4|TRBD1
CASRGQSNEKLFF
TGTGCCAGCAGGGGACAGTCTAATGAAAAACTGTTTTTT
>TRBV11-2|-|TRBJ1-4|-
CASSTNQGSNEKLFF
TGTGCCAGCAGCACCAATCAGGGGTCTAATGAAAAACTGTTTTTT
>TRBV4-2|once|TRBJ2-4|TRBD2
CASSQDLLAGSAKNIQYF
TGTGCCAGCAGCCAAGATCTCCTAGCGGGGTCAGCCAAAAACATTCAGTACTTC
>TRBV4-1|-|TRBJ1-2|-
CASSQGDPNGHRNYGYTF
TGCGCCAGCAGCCAAGGTGACCCAAACGGACACAGAAACTATGGCTACACCTTC
>TRBV7-3|-|TRBJ1-1|TRBD1
CASSAQGQGAEAFF
TGTGCCAGCAGCGCCCAGGGACAGGGGGCTGAAGCTTTCTTT